These 27 T cell receptor beta chains originate from one sample sequenced in a study of blood T cell repertoires in COVID-19. The table came from immunoSEQ multiplex PCR; TCRdb's copy has only in-frame clones and leaves some out. The sample has roughly 60,000 clones, just under 85% seen once. Source material: peripheral blood. These receptors came from a man aged 55 to 70 with acute or convalescent COVID-19.

This clone appeared a few times. This sequence joins TRBV10-3 and TRBJ1-1; tentative D call: TRBD1 (6 bases). The CDR3 consists of 15 residues. V was clipped by 6 bases and J by 3 bases, with 17 bases between them. Germline CDR1 is ENHRY and CDR2 is SYGVKD. Written as DNA, the CDR3 is TGTGCCATCAGCCGAGACGGGGGGCAAGACACTGAAGCTTTCTTT. Translating it yields CAISRDGGQDTEAFF.

The genes are TRBV27 and TRBJ1-2; D is undetermined. Germline values: CDR1 MNHEY, CDR2 SMNVEV (reference sequence). The CDR3 spans 13 residues. V shed 5 bases and J shed 8 bases, with 15 bases lying between them. This chain's CDR3 is CASSRGSLMGYTF. CDR3 DNA sequence: TGTGCCAGCAGTCGGGGATCCCTCATGGGCTACACCTTC.

The chain recombines TRBV24-1 with TRBJ2-1; 10 bases are shared with TRBD1. Germline assignment: CDR1 KGHDR and CDR2 SFDVKD. The V and J ends lost 2 bases and 7 bases, in that order; junction bases with no gene match: 13. The CDR3 is made up of 18 amino acids. CDR3: CATSDSPQMGQGTNEQFF. The CDR3 DNA reads TGTGCCACCAGTGATTCTCCGCAAATGGGACAGGGGACAAATGAGCAGTTCTTC.

The sample holds one count of this clone. This chain joins TRBV10-2 and TRBJ2-6; TRBD1 matches 11 bases. Unmatched junction bases numbered 4, after V lost 3 bases and J lost 3 bases. CDR3 size: 17 residues. Germline CDR1 is WSHSY and CDR2 is SAAADI. For the CDR3, the DNA is TGCGCCAGCAGTGACTGGACAGGGGGCAATGGGGCCAACGTCCTGACTTTC. Residues: CASSDWTGGNGANVLTF.

This CDR3 reads CASSLVDSTEAFF. CDR3 nucleotide sequence: TGTGCCAGCAGTTTGGTGGACAGCACTGAAGCTTTCTTT. The gene calls are TRBV12-3 or TRBV12-4 and TRBJ1-1, with a possible D match to TRBD1 (6 bases). The CDR3 is made up of 13 amino acids. Trimming shortened V by 3 bases and J by 4 bases, and 9 bases separated the two germline ends.

The chain recombines TRBV21-1 with TRBJ1-5; the table names TRBD1, a call not compared with the DNA. TRBV21-1 is listed as a pseudogene. The CDR3 is made up of 17 amino acids. CDR3 nucleotides: TGTGCCAGCAGCAAAGGCCGGGACAGATTTAGCAATCAGCCCCAGCATTTT. Its protein product is CASSKGRDRFSNQPQHF.

This sequence joins TRBV4-1 and TRBJ1-2; D call uncertain. Trimming pared 0 bases from V and 8 bases from J, leaving 10 bases between. Per the germline V gene, CDR1 is MGHRA and CDR2 is YSYEKL. The CDR3 is 13 residues long. CDR3 region: CASSQDPGGGYTF. CDR3 nucleotides: TGCGCCAGCAGCCAAGATCCGGGCGGGGGCTACACCTTC.

The chain recombines TRBV5-6 with TRBJ1-6; 9 nucleotides agree with TRBD1. The CDR3 is 15 residues long. V dropped 3 bases and J dropped 9; count of bases not matched to a gene: 7. CDR1 and CDR2 from the germline V gene are SGHDT and YYEEEE. CDR3 residues: CASSSKDRGASPLHF. Here the CDR3 DNA reads TGTGCCAGCAGCTCGAAGGACAGGGGAGCTTCACCCCTCCACTTT.

This clone was seen only a few times. V is TRBV7-2 and J is TRBJ1-2; TRBD1 matches 7 bases. Germline CDR1 reads SGHTA; CDR2 reads FQGNSA. Trimming at V came to 2 bases and at J to 8 bases, leaving 11 bases not matched to a gene. CDR3 length: 15 residues. The CDR3: CASSLSGTVFSGYTF. The CDR3 DNA reads as TGTGCCAGCAGCTTATCTGGGACAGTCTTTTCGGGCTACACCTTC.

The rearrangement joins TRBV9 to TRBJ2-5; the D gene is possibly TRBD2 (6 bases). V was pared by 2 bases and J by 0 bases, with 11 bases between. Germline assignment: CDR1 SGDLS and CDR2 YYNGEE. The CDR3 contains 15 residues. CDR3 coding DNA: TGTGCCAGCAGCGTTGGGTCGGGGGACCAAGAGACCCAGTACTTC. Protein product: CASSVGSGDQETQYF.

This chain joins TRBV24-1 and TRBJ1-2; D is possibly TRBD1 (6 bases). The germline V gene encodes CDR1 KGHDR and CDR2 SFDVKD. V lost 3 bases, J lost 8 bases, and 12 bases lay in between. The CDR3 is made up of 13 amino acids. CDR3 bases: TGTGCCACCAGTGATACAGGGACGGGGGGCTACACCTTC. Amino acid sequence: CATSDTGTGGYTF.

The chain is built from TRBV5-1 and TRBJ1-2, with 7 nucleotides matching TRBD1. Germline V CDR1 and CDR2: SGHRS, YFSETQ. The CDR3 totals 15 residues. V dropped 2 bases and J dropped 8; count of bases not matched to a gene: 12. The CDR3 reads CASSFGGQQGSGYTF. CDR3 nucleotides: TGCGCCAGCAGCTTTGGAGGGCAACAGGGGAGCGGCTACACCTTC.

This clone appeared a few times. This chain joins TRBV20-1 and TRBJ1-2, with D possibly being TRBD1 (5 bases). Deletions cut 6 bases from V and 5 bases from J, with 7 bases between. The CDR3 has 10 residues. CDR1 is DFQATT, CDR2 SNEGSKA, per germline (reference sequence). As DNA, the CDR3 is TGCAGTGCCGGGACTTATGGCTACACCTTC. It yields the protein CSAGTYGYTF.

The genes are TRBV2 and TRBJ1-5, with D perhaps matching TRBD1 (6 bases). The V gene lost 4 bases and the J gene lost 4 bases, with 8 bases spanning the gap. The V gene's germline CDR1 is SNHLY and CDR2 FYNNEI. The CDR3 is made up of 13 amino acids. CDR3 DNA: TGTGCCAGCAGTGGGACAGTTAATCAGCCCCAGCATTTT. Protein: CASSGTVNQPQHF.

The CDR3 sequence is CASSVPGDYGYTF. The CDR3 DNA reads TGTGCCAGCAGCGTACCGGGTGACTATGGCTACACCTTC. This chain uses TRBV5-6 with TRBJ1-2; D gene ambiguous. CDR1 is SGHDT and CDR2 is YYEEEE in the germline V gene. Trimming took off 4 bases at V and 3 bases at J, with 10 bases between the two ends. This CDR3 is built from 13 residues. The whole variable domain, remainder taken from reference TRBV5-6 and TRBJ1-2, is DAGVTQSPTHLIKTRGQQVTLRCSPKSGHDTVSWYQQALGQGPQFIFQYYEEEERQRGNFPDRFSGHQFPNYSSELNVNALLLGDSALYLCASSVPGDYGYTFGSGTRLTVV.

The chain recombines TRBV19 with TRBJ2-5, with 10 bases that match TRBD2. This CDR3 has 16 amino acids. After removal of 3 bases from V and 5 bases from J, the junction contained 9 bases not matched to a gene. Per germline, CDR1 LNHDA and CDR2 SQIVND (reference sequence). The CDR3 DNA reads as TGTGCCAGTAGTATCTCGCTAGCGGGGGTTTGGGAGACCCAGTACTTC. Its translation: CASSISLAGVWETQYF.

A few counts support this clone. This chain uses TRBV5-4 with TRBJ1-2; 8 nucleotides agree with TRBD1. CDR1 is SGHNT, CDR2 YYREEE, per germline (reference sequence). CDR3 size: 15 residues. V dropped 4 bases and J dropped 0; count of bases not matched to a gene: 5. CDR3 protein: CASSTPGGANYGYTF. CDR3 DNA: TGTGCCAGCAGCACACCAGGGGGCGCTAACTATGGCTACACCTTC.

This chain uses TRBV5-6 with TRBJ1-2, with D tentatively TRBD1 (6 bases). Germline V lookup: CDR1 SGHDT, CDR2 YYEEEE. V was shortened by 9 bases and J by 3 bases, with 12 bases between the two germline ends. This CDR3 is 12 amino acids long. The CDR3 is CATSTGDYGYTF. CDR3 DNA: TGTGCCACGTCGACAGGTGACTATGGCTACACCTTC.

This clone was picked up a small number of times. The chain recombines TRBV5-6 with TRBJ1-2; TRBD1 agrees at 7 bases. In germline, CDR1 is SGHDT, CDR2 YYEEEE. CDR3 length: 12 amino acids. The ends lost 3 bases at V and 12 bases at J; junction bases unmatched: 8. The DNA for the CDR3 is TGTGCCAGCAGCTCAGGGGACAGTCCTGACACCTTC. This gives the protein CASSSGDSPDTF. Full variable domain (missing parts from reference TRBV5-6 and TRBJ1-2): DAGVTQSPTHLIKTRGQQVTLRCSPKSGHDTVSWYQQALGQGPQFIFQYYEEEERQRGNFPDRFSGHQFPNYSSELNVNALLLGDSALYLCASSSGDSPDTFGSGTRLTVV.

This chain links TRBV30 with TRBJ1-5, with 8 bases fitting TRBD1. The CDR3 runs to 13 residues. V was clipped by 5 bases and J by 6 bases; unmatched bases: 6. CDR1 and CDR2 from the germline V gene are GTSNPN and SVGIG (reference sequence). The CDR3: CAWGQGVRQPQHF. The CDR3 DNA reads TGTGCCTGGGGACAGGGAGTTCGTCAGCCCCAGCATTTT.

The CDR3 region is CASSQHSDRGLYSEQYF. CDR3 nucleotide sequence: TGTGCCAGCAGCCAACATTCGGACAGGGGGCTTTATAGCGAGCAGTACTTC. V usage is TRBV4-2 and J usage is TRBJ2-7; 11 nucleotides align to TRBD1. Trimming took 2 bases from V and 6 from J; bases not matched to a gene: 12. Per germline, CDR1 LGHNA and CDR2 YNFKEQ. This CDR3 is 17 amino acids long.

With regard to this clone: At one end, the junction sequence differs from germline, possibly due to a read error. The chain has TRBV6-1 and TRBJ2-4; D ambiguous. This CDR3 contains 12 residues. Germline V gene lookup returns CDR1 MNHNS and CDR2 SASEGT. The CDR3 nucleotides read TGTGCCAGCAGTGAAGCCTTAACAAACCTCCACTTC. Amino acid sequence: CASSEALTNLHF.

The chain couples TRBV30 to TRBJ1-5; D is ambiguous. Germline V lookup: CDR1 GTSNPN, CDR2 SVGIG (reference sequence). V lost 0 bases, J lost 6 bases, and 12 bases lay in between. The CDR3 spans 14 residues. CDR3 nucleotide sequence: TGTGCCTGGAGTGTAGGCAGCCCAGGTCAGCCCCAGCATTTT. This translates into CAWSVGSPGQPQHF. Full variable domain (remainder filled in from reference TRBV30 and TRBJ1-5): SQTIHQWPATLVQPVGSPLSLECTVEGTSNPNLYWYRQAAGRGLQLLFYSVGIGQISSEVPQNLSASRPQDRQFILSSKKLLLSDSGFYLCAWSVGSPGQPQHFGDGTRLSIL.

V usage is TRBV28 and J usage is TRBJ2-3, with TRBD1 matching 9 bases. Germline lookup yields CDR1 MDHEN and CDR2 SYDVKM. The CDR3 runs to 13 residues. With V trimmed by 8 bases and J by 5 bases, 5 bases remained unmatched. CDR3 protein: CASWDRDQDTQYF. The CDR3 DNA is TGTGCCAGCTGGGACAGGGACCAAGATACGCAGTATTTT.

This clone was counted a few times. The J gene is TRBJ2-7, the V gene TRBV5-1; TRBD1 is a possible D gene (6 bases). Germline values: CDR1 SGHRS, CDR2 YFSETQ. V shed 5 bases and J shed 3 bases, with 15 bases lying between them. The CDR3 extends over 14 amino acids. CDR3 DNA sequence: TGCGCCAGCAGTATGGGGGCGGTCTACTACGAGCAGTACTTC. Its protein is CASSMGAVYYEQYF.

The chain employs TRBV12-3 or TRBV12-4 and TRBJ2-5; D remains unclear. The CDR3 spans 13 residues. V lost 4 bases to trimming and J lost 4 bases, with 10 bases between them. The CDR3 loop reads CASSSTERETQYF. In DNA form, the CDR3 reads TGTGCCAGCAGTTCGACCGAGCGAGAGACCCAGTACTTC.

The chain uses TRBV5-1 and TRBJ2-5; possibly TRBD1 for D (6 bases). Germline CDR1 and CDR2: SGHRS and YFSETQ. The CDR3 spans 14 residues. Deletions cut 4 bases from V and 5 bases from J, with 15 bases between. The CDR3 spells CASSPAAGGETQYF. CDR3 bases: TGCGCCAGCAGCCCGGCCGCTGGGGGCGAGACCCAGTACTTC.